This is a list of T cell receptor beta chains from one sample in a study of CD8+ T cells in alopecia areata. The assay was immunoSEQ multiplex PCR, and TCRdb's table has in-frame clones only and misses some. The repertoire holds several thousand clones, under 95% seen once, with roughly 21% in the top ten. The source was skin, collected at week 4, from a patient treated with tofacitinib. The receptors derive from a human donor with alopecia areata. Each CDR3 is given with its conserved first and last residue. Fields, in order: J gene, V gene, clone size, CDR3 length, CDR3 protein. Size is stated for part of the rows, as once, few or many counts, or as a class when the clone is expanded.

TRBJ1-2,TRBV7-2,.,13,CASSSTGSYGYTF
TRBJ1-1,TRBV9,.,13,CASSQYSGTEAFF
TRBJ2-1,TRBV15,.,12,CATSQEGTEQFF
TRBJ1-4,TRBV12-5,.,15,CASGQGVATNEKLFF
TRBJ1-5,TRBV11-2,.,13,CASSLSPSQPQHF
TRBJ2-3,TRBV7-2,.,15,CASSLVGGSTDTQYF
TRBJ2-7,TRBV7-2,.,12,CASSVRPYEQYF
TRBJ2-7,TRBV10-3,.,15,CATSPSRGKADEQYF
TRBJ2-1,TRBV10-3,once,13,CATGLARDNEQFF
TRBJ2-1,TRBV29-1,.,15,CSVSGGPSSYNEQFF
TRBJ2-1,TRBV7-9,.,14,CASGVAGSYNEQFF
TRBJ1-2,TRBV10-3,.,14,CAITQGPKSYGYTF
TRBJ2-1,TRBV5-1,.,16,CASSLGGQSSYNEQFF
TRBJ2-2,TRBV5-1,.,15,CASSPTGGGPGELFF
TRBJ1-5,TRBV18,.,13,CASSGDGNQPQHF
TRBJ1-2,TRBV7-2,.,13,CASSSGLGRVITF
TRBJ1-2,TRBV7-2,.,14,CASSRGGSHYGYTF
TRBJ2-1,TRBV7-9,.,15,CASSLPRQGARQQFF
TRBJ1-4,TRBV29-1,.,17,CSVEDPGQGQRSEKLFF
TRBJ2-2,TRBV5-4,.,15,CASRGGNQNTGELFF
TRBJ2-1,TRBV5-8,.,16,CASSGGTMDPYNEQFF
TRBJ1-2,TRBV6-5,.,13,CASGLWESDGYTF
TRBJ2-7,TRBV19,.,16,CASSAEQGALTYEQYF
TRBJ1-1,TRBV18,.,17,CASSPREGFFGNTEAFF
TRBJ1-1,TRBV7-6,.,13,CASSLDWDTEAFF
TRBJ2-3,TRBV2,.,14,CASSPRASTDTQYF
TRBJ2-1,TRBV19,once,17,CASSHGTYRSSYNEQFF
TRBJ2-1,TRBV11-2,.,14,CASLPGHTYNEQFF
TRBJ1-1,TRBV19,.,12,CASSRDPLRAFF
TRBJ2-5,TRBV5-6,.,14,CASSRGPMGETQYF
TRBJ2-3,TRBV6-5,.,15,CASSARGGDTDTQYF
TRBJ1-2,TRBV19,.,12,CASMKFNYGYTF
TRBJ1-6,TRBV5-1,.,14,CASGRTDYNSPLHF
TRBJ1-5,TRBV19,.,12,CASTDSNQPQHF
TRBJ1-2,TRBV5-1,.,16,CASSPLQKPVTTGYTF
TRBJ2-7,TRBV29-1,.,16,CSVDGVAGGNSHEQYF
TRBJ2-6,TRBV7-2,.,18,CASSSQRLADFGANVLTF
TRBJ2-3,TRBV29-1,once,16,CSVHLVGYVDSDTQYF
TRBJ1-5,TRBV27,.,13,CASSLTDNQPQHF
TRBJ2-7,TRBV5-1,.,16,CASSLGLAQYSYEQYF
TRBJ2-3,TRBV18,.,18,CASSPPTGLAGVADTQYF
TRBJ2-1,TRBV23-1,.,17,CASSLRQADLTYNEQFF
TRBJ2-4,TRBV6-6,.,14,CASSYEQVQNIQYF
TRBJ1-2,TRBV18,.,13,CASSPPGRDGYTF
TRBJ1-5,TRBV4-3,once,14,CASSPGQGNQPQHF
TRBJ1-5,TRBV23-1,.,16,CASSQSNRGPVQPQHF
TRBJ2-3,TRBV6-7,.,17,CASSYPFTSGNTDTQYF
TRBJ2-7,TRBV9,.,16,CASSVGGGSASYEQYF
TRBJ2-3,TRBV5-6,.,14,CASSSGAALDTQYF
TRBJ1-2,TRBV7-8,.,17,CASSLDGQETRQAGYTF
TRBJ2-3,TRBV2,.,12,CASSGVIDTQYF
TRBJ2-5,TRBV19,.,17,CASSTARYKGAQETQYF